This entry lists 15 T cell receptor beta chains sequenced from one sample in a study of graft-versus-host responses after intestinal transplantation. The assay was immunoSEQ multiplex PCR, and TCRdb's table has in-frame clones only and misses some. The sample carries about 38,000 clones, roughly four fifths recorded once. The sequencing here drew on PBMCs, taken less than 1,400 days after transplant. Receptor source: a human patient who received an intestinal transplant, so some T cells may come from the graft donor.

This clone is a singleton in its sample. CDR3 nucleotide sequence: TGCGCCAGCAGCTCGGACAGGCGGACTGGAAACACCATATATTTT. As protein: CASSSDRRTGNTIYF. The genes are TRBV5-1 and TRBJ1-3, with 7 bases matching TRBD1. Germline V lookup: CDR1 SGHRS, CDR2 YFSETQ. The V segment lost 3 bases and the J segment 2 bases; nucleotides outside the gene matches: 5. The CDR3 totals 15 residues.

CDR3 nucleotides: TGTGCCAGCAGTGAGGGTTCCTACGAGCAGTACTTC. As protein: CASSEGSYEQYF. The genes are TRBV6-1 and TRBJ2-7; D remains unclear. This CDR3 contains 12 residues. V lost 3 bases, J lost 1 base, and 4 bases lay in between. Germline V lookup: CDR1 MNHNS, CDR2 SASEGT.

This rearrangement joins TRBV21-1 to TRBJ2-4; TRBD1 is the table's D call and was not checked against the DNA. TRBV21-1 is a pseudogene segment. There are 16 residues in the CDR3. This CDR3 reads CASSKYGTTAKNIQYF. The CDR3 region has the DNA TGTGCCAGCAGCAAATACGGGACAACAGCCAAAAACATTCAGTACTTC.

The chain uses TRBV25-1 and TRBJ2-7, with 8 bases matching TRBD2. V was pared by 1 base and J by 4 bases, with 6 bases of the junction left unmatched. Germline V lookup: CDR1 MGHDK, CDR2 SYGVNS. The CDR3 spans 15 residues. The CDR3 DNA reads TGTGCCAGCAGTGAATTTGTAGCGGGACCTTACGAGCAGTACTTC. Amino acid sequence: CASSEFVAGPYEQYF.

The rearrangement uses TRBV7-8 and TRBJ2-2; D ambiguous. V shed 5 bases and J shed 4 bases, with 11 bases lying between them. Germline V gene lookup returns CDR1 SGHVS and CDR2 FQNEAQ. This CDR3 has 14 residues. The chain's CDR3 is CASSPPVFTGELFF. In DNA, the CDR3 is TGTGCCAGCAGCCCCCCAGTCTTCACCGGGGAGCTGTTTTTT.

This clone appeared a few times. The V and J genes are TRBV5-6 and TRBJ2-7; D is possibly TRBD1 or TRBD2 (5 bases each). V lost 4 bases and J lost 5, with 22 bases in between. Germline CDR1 is SGHDT and CDR2 is YYEEEE. CDR3 length: 16 residues. CDR3 in amino acids: CASSEASGTHMDEQYF. The CDR3 region has the DNA TGTGCCAGCAGCGAGGCTTCCGGGACCCACATGGACGAGCAGTACTTC.

This rearrangement joins TRBV19 to TRBJ2-7, with no clear D. Trimming pared 3 bases from V and 3 bases from J, leaving 6 bases between. The CDR3 contains 12 residues. The germline CDR1 and CDR2 sequences are LNHDA and SQIVND (reference sequence). CDR3 region: CASSMLGYEQYF. The CDR3, as DNA: TGTGCCAGTAGTATGTTAGGCTACGAGCAGTACTTC.

The J gene is TRBJ2-2, the V gene TRBV2; weak D call: TRBD2 (6 bases). CDR1 and CDR2 from the germline V gene are SNHLY and FYNNEI. With 8 bases removed from V and 1 base from J, the gap between germline ends came to 14 bases. This CDR3 has 15 residues. DNA of the CDR3: TGTGCCAGCGAAAGGGGACTCCTGAACACCGGGGAGCTGTTTTTT. This translates into CASERGLLNTGELFF.

This chain uses TRBV10-1 with TRBJ2-7; D might be TRBD1 or TRBD2, each matching 5 bases. V lost 2 bases and J 6 bases, leaving 17 bases between the germline ends. The CDR3 is 15 residues long. Germline V CDR1 and CDR2: WNHNN, SYGVQD (reference sequence). This CDR3 reads CASSEKRGPISEQYF. The CDR3 DNA reads TGCGCCAGCAGTGAGAAGAGGGGCCCGATCAGCGAGCAGTACTTC.

This sequence joins TRBV29-1 and TRBJ1-1; D remains unclear. V lost 5 bases and J 0 bases, leaving 13 bases between the germline ends. Germline V gene sequence: CDR1 SQVTM, CDR2 ANQGSEA. The length of the CDR3 is 14 residues. CDR3 residues: CSVWAGVVNTEAFF. CDR3 nucleotides: TGCAGCGTTTGGGCAGGAGTTGTGAACACTGAAGCTTTCTTT.

This clone was detected a few times. The chain combines TRBV6-1 with TRBJ2-7; D gene unclear. V gave up 2 bases and J gave up 4 bases, with 18 bases separating them. This CDR3 spans 16 amino acids. The V gene's germline CDR1 is MNHNS and CDR2 SASEGT. The CDR3 protein is CASSEIDQVSTYEQYF. CDR3 nucleotides: TGTGCCAGCAGTGAAATCGATCAGGTTTCTACATACGAGCAGTACTTC.

The genes are TRBV5-6 and TRBJ2-7; 7 bases map to TRBD1. The V gene's germline CDR1 is SGHDT and CDR2 YYEEEE. CDR3 length: 13 amino acids. Trimming cost V 2 bases and J 5 bases; bases outside gene matches: 4. The chain's CDR3 is CASSLRTGDEQYF. The DNA of the CDR3 is TGTGCCAGCAGCTTACGGACAGGTGACGAGCAGTACTTC.

V is TRBV5-4 and J is TRBJ2-1, with D perhaps matching TRBD2 (6 bases). With 1 base removed from V and 3 bases from J, the gap between germline ends came to 11 bases. CDR3 length: 15 amino acids. Germline CDR1 SGHNT, CDR2 YYREEE (reference sequence). The CDR3 coding sequence is TGTGCCAGCAGCTTGCGCCAGGGACTCTACAATGAGCAGTTCTTC. It encodes CASSLRQGLYNEQFF.

The rearrangement links TRBV5-1 to TRBJ2-5; D uncertain. This CDR3 is built from 14 residues. Trimming left V 0 bases short and J 0 bases short, with 6 bases between. Germline values: CDR1 SGHRS, CDR2 YFSETQ. CDR3 in amino acids: CASSLGRYQETQYF. DNA for the CDR3: TGCGCCAGCAGCTTGGGCAGATACCAAGAGACCCAGTACTTC.

V usage is TRBV19 and J usage is TRBJ2-2; a possible D gene is TRBD2 (5 bases). Germline assignment: CDR1 LNHDA and CDR2 SQIVND (reference sequence). This CDR3 is built from 16 residues. V dropped 3 bases and J dropped 2 bases, with 13 bases sitting between them. CDR3 DNA: TGTGCCAGTAGTATTCGAGCGGATAGTAACACCGGGGAGCTGTTTTTT. Amino acids: CASSIRADSNTGELFF.